This T cell receptor (beta chain) appears in the sequencing data of a study of vaccination effects on CD4 cells after COVID-19. Whole-study context: Post-vaccine sampling occurred a median 72 days after the second dose.

On this clone itself: The antigen is not known.

Here immunoSEQ multiplex PCR was the method, and the copy in TCRdb shows in-frame clones only, minus some. The sample yields 70,000 to 85,000 clones, about 80% seen once. Antigen-specific CD4+ T cells expanded by the ViraFEST assay with viral peptide pools were then sequenced. A 10-day culture period preceded the isolation of CD4+ T cells. Everyone in the study got two shots of either the BNT162b2 or mRNA-1273 vaccine. Both day 3 and day 7 saw half the medium replaced with IL-2 medium. The V gene's germline CDR1 is DFQATT and CDR2 SNEGSKA (reference sequence). The CDR3 is 17 amino acids. After removal of 3 bases from V and 0 bases from J, the junction contained 10 bases not matched to a gene.

The V gene is TRBV20-1, the J gene TRBJ2-1, with 8 bases that match TRBD2. This clonotype was obtained from a human donor who received a COVID-19 vaccine. Material: CD4+ T cells from PBMCs cultured with HCoV-229E spike peptides, obtained after COVID-19 vaccination. Written as DNA, the CDR3 is TGCAGTGCTAGTCGGCGGGGGGCCACGAGCTCCTACAATGAGCAGTTCTTC. It codes for CSASRRGATSSYNEQFF.